This T cell receptor (beta chain) was identified in a study of early T cells in non-severe SARS-CoV-2 infection. About the study: Unpaired chains resulted from sequencing bulk RNA of unsorted whole blood. General study points: Matching results from VDJdb favored anti-spike CD8 responses, leaving private and CD4 specificities undetected.

CDR1 SGHAT and CDR2 FQNNGV come from the germline V gene. V lost 0 bases, J lost 4 bases, and 14 bases lay in between. This CDR3 comprises 16 residues. This clonotype came up many times. Antigen unknown. The protocol attached unique molecular identifiers to individual cDNA molecules. Using its own MiXCR run on the 5' RACE reads, TCRdb lists one record per CDR3 protein. The data contain around 64,000 distinct CDR3 sequences, 12% of them singletons. This receptor was taken from an adult who was a healthcare worker with PCR-confirmed SARS-CoV-2 infection or an uninfected control (not recorded which). The V and J genes are TRBV11-2 and TRBJ2-3, with unresolved D. Sequencing was performed on whole blood. The chain's CDR3 is CASSLDFFQHADTQYF. The CDR3 bases are TGTGCCAGCAGCTTAGATTTTTTCCAACACGCAGATACGCAGTATTTT.